The 18 T cell receptor beta chains below were found in one sample sequenced in a study of early T cells in non-severe SARS-CoV-2 infection. TCRdb used MiXCR to reprocess the 5' RACE reads, holding one entry per CDR3 protein. This table holds 68,000 or so distinct CDR3 sequences, approximately 12% found once. Sequenced sample: whole blood. These receptor sequences come from an adult who was a healthcare worker with PCR-confirmed SARS-CoV-2 infection or an uninfected control (not recorded which).

The sample holds many counts of this clonotype. This chain joins TRBV3-1 and TRBJ2-5; TRBD1 is a possible D gene (6 bases). Germline V CDR1 and CDR2: LGHDT, YNNKEL (reference sequence). There are 15 residues in the CDR3. V was pared by 1 base and J by 2 bases, with 11 bases between. The CDR3 spells CASSQGLDRQETQYF. The CDR3 DNA is TGTGCCAGCAGCCAAGGGCTGGACAGACAAGAGACCCAGTACTTC.

This clonotype was recorded many times. Written as DNA, the CDR3 is TGTGCCAGCAGCTCATCTGGACAGCGTGGTCAGCCCCAGCATTTT. The encoded protein is CASSSSGQRGQPQHF. The genes are TRBV7-9 and TRBJ1-5; TRBD1 might be the D (6 bases). The CDR3 totals 15 residues. The V end was cut by 4 bases, the J end by 6 bases, with 16 bases between. The germline CDR1 and CDR2 sequences are SEHNR and FQNEAQ (reference sequence).

This clonotype appeared many times. This rearrangement joins TRBV2 to TRBJ2-3, with TRBD2 identical over 12 bases. Germline lookup yields CDR1 SNHLY and CDR2 FYNNEI. With V trimmed by 6 bases and J by 1 base, 5 bases remained unmatched. The CDR3 loop spans 16 amino acids. Here the CDR3 reads CASRPWTSGGTDTQYF. The CDR3 nucleotides are TGTGCCAGCAGGCCCTGGACTAGCGGGGGCACAGATACGCAGTATTTT.

Of note for this clonotype: This may come from a read error, since a much larger clone is one base off. This chain uses TRBV10-2 with TRBJ1-5; D gene unclear. This CDR3 has 14 residues. Per germline, CDR1 WSHSY and CDR2 SAAADI. The CDR3 region is CASSESGLNQPQDF. The CDR3 nucleotides read TGCGCCAGCAGTGAGTCCGGATTAAATCAGCCCCAGGATTTT.

In its sample, this clonotype was seen many times. The chain couples TRBV4-3 to TRBJ1-4, with D possibly matching TRBD1 (5 bases). Per germline, CDR1 LGHNA and CDR2 YSLEER. This CDR3 spans 16 amino acids. Trimming left V 1 base short and J 7 bases short, with 16 bases between. CDR3 nucleotide sequence: TGCGCCAGCAGCCAAGGGGCCGGGGCCGGGGGTGAAAAACTGTTTTTT. Translated: CASSQGAGAGGEKLFF.

This clonotype has ten or more counts. CDR3 sequence (DNA): TGCGCCAGCGGACCCCCAGGCTATGGCTACACCTTC. Protein product: CASGPPGYGYTF. The chain combines TRBV5-1 with TRBJ1-2, with no clear D. There are 12 residues in the CDR3. Germline loops: CDR1 SGHRS, CDR2 YFSETQ. Deletions cut 7 bases from V and 4 bases from J, with 11 bases between.

This clonotype was recorded at least ten times. The rearrangement joins TRBV29-1 to TRBJ2-7; D tentatively fits TRBD1 or TRBD2 (7 bases each). Trimming pared 7 bases from V and 3 bases from J, leaving 16 bases between. The germline CDR1 and CDR2 sequences are SQVTM and ANQGSEA. The CDR3 spans 13 residues. The CDR3 DNA is TGCAGCGCGAAGGGGGGGGACAGCTACGAGCAGTACTTC. Its translation is CSAKGGDSYEQYF.

This clonotype has only a few counts. The chain joins TRBV27 to TRBJ2-7, with D unresolved. Per germline, CDR1 MNHEY and CDR2 SMNVEV (reference sequence). The CDR3 runs 13 residues. Trimming shortened V by 6 bases and J by 2 bases, and 11 bases separated the two germline ends. The CDR3 protein is CASRAQTPYEQYF. The CDR3 DNA is TGTGCCAGCAGAGCTCAGACCCCCTACGAGCAGTACTTC.

In its sample, this clonotype was seen many times. This chain joins TRBV12-3 or TRBV12-4 and TRBJ1-2, with 9 bases that match TRBD1. V was clipped by 7 bases and J by 8 bases; unmatched bases: 11. This CDR3 is 14 amino acids long. This chain's CDR3 is CASTRTGVVEGYTF. As DNA, the CDR3 is TGTGCCAGCACCCGGACAGGGGTAGTGGAAGGCTACACCTTC.

Many counts were recorded for this clonotype. This chain links TRBV9 with TRBJ2-1; 8 bases match TRBD2. The J segment lost 8 bases and the V segment lost 0 bases, leaving 7 bases of the junction unmatched. CDR3 length: 15 amino acids. Germline V CDR1 and CDR2: SGDLS, YYNGEE. In nucleotides, the CDR3 is TGTGCCAGCAGCGTAGTTGATAGCGGGGTCTATGAGCAGTTCTTC. Protein sequence: CASSVVDSGVYEQFF.

This clonotype was seen a handful of times. V gene TRBV2 combines with J gene TRBJ1-4; TRBD1 matches at 9 bases. The CDR3 is 14 residues long. Germline CDR1 and CDR2: SNHLY and FYNNEI. V trimming: 5 bases; J trimming: 10 bases; junction bases outside the gene matches: 8. The CDR3 reads CASSTGTGSLKLFF. CDR3 in DNA: TGTGCCAGCAGTACCGGGACAGGGAGTTTAAAACTGTTTTTT.

Of note for this clonotype: A much larger clone lies one base from this, so it may be a read error. The rearrangement uses TRBV11-1 and TRBJ2-5; D is ambiguous. The CDR3 is made up of 16 amino acids. Germline-derived CDR1 and CDR2 are SGHAT and FQDESV (reference sequence). The DNA of the CDR3 is TGTGCCAGCAGCTTAGCCCAACAGTCGTACCAAGAGACCCGGTACTTC. Its translation: CASSLAQQSYQETRYF.

To note about this clonotype: A much larger clone lies one base from this, so it may be a read error. The chain has TRBV27 and TRBJ2-2; D might be TRBD1 (6 bases). This CDR3 contains 14 residues. Germline CDR1 is MNHEY and CDR2 is SMNVEV (reference sequence). For the CDR3, the DNA is TGTGCCAGCAGTCCGGGACACGCTACCGGGGAGCTGATTTTT. Protein product: CASSPGHATGELIF.

This clonotype was recorded at least ten times. The V gene is TRBV7-2, the J gene TRBJ1-1; D is ambiguous. This CDR3 has 12 amino acids. The germline gives CDR1 SGHTA, CDR2 FQGNSA. Trimming pared 1 base from V and 4 bases from J, leaving 4 bases between. The CDR3 DNA reads TGTGCCAGCAGCTTAGGGGCCACTGAAGCTTTCTTT. It yields the protein CASSLGATEAFF.

Note on this clonotype: A read error may explain this, as a much larger clone is one base away. The V gene is TRBV19, the J gene TRBJ2-4; the D gene is possibly TRBD2 (5 bases). This CDR3 has 16 amino acids. Germline V CDR1 and CDR2: LNHDA, SQIVND (reference sequence). V lost 1 base and J 1 base, leaving 11 bases between the germline ends. The CDR3 region is CASSIAGIGAKNIQYF. The CDR3 DNA reads TGTGCCAGTAGTATAGCGGGGATAGGGGCCAAAAACATTCAGTACTTC.

This clonotype has a single count. This could be a read error, since a much larger clone is one nucleotide away. V and J are TRBV27 and TRBJ2-6; 8 bases map to TRBD1. This CDR3 region has 18 residues. Per germline, CDR1 MNHEY and CDR2 SMNVEV (reference sequence). The CDR3 DNA sequence: TGTGTCAGCAGTTTATGGGGACAGGCCGCCTCTGGGGCCAACGTCCTGACTTTC. Translated: CVSSLWGQAASGANVLTF.

The chain uses TRBV10-1 and TRBJ2-3; D is ambiguous. The CDR3 spans 14 residues. V lost 4 bases, J lost 2 bases, and 10 bases lay in between. Germline V gives CDR1 WNHNN, CDR2 SYGVQD (reference sequence). The chain's CDR3 is CASSARYPTDTQYF. CDR3 sequence (DNA): TGCGCCAGCAGTGCCCGCTACCCCACAGATACGCAGTATTTT.

This clonotype was found a few times. CDR3 in DNA: TGCGCCAGCAGCTTGGAGGGGGGCACGACTGAAGCTTTCTTT. Translation: CASSLEGGTTEAFF. V usage is TRBV5-1 and J usage is TRBJ1-1; D perhaps matches TRBD1 (6 bases). In germline, CDR1 is SGHRS, CDR2 YFSETQ. The V end was cut by 0 bases, the J end by 5 bases, with 11 bases between. The CDR3 covers 14 residues.